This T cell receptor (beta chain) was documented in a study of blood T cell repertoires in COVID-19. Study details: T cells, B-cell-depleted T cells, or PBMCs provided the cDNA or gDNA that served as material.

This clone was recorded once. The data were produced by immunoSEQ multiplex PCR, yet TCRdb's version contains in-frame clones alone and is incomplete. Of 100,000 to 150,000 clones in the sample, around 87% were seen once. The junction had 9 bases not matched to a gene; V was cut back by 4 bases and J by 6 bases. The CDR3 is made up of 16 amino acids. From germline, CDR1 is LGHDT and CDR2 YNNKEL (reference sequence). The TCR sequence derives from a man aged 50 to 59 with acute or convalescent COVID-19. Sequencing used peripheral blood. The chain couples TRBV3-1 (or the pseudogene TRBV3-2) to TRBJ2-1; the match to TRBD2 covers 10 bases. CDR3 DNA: TGTGCCAGCAGCCCCCGACGAGCGGGAGGGCCCAATGAGCAGTTCTTC. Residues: CASSPRRAGGPNEQFF.